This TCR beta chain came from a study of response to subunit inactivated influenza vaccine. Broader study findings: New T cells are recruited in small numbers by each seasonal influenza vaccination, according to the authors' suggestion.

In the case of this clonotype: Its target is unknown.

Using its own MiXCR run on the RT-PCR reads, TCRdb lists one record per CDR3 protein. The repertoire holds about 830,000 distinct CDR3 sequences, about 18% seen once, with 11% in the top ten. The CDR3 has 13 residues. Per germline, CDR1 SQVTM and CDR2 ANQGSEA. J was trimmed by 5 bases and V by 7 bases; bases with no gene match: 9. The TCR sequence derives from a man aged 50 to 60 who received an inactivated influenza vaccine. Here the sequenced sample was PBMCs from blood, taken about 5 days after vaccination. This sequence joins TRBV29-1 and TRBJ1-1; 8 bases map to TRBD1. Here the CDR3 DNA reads TGCAGCGCAGATCAGGGGGCTCGAACTGAAGCTTTCTTT. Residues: CSADQGARTEAFF.